These T cell receptor beta chains were read from a single sample in a study of HIV-infected patients and healthy controls. TCRdb re-analysed the 5' RACE reads in MiXCR, keeping a single row per CDR3 protein. The table has roughly 9,800 distinct CDR3 sequences, about 10% seen once. The source was blood, collected before antiretroviral therapy. The receptors originated from an adult with HIV infection. Both conserved end residues are part of each CDR3. A D gene is named only where the DNA matches it firmly. Size is omitted from some rows. Given values are once, few, many or a class for expanded clones.

TRBV7-2	TRBJ2-1	NA	many	TGTGCCAGCAGCTTAGTCTGGGCGGGTGAGCAGTTCTTC	CASSLVWAGEQFF
TRBV9	TRBJ1-1	NA	many	TGTGCCAGCAGCGTGGGGGGGCGAGGAGGCACTGAAGCTTTCTTT	CASSVGGRGGTEAFF
TRBV28	TRBJ2-2	NA	many	TGTGCCAGCAGTTTACGACGGGGACGGACCGGGGAGCTGTTTTTT	CASSLRRGRTGELFF
TRBV20-1	TRBJ2-5	TRBD1	many	TGCAGTGCTAGAGATATGGGACAGGGAAGCGAGACCCAGTACTTC	CSARDMGQGSETQYF
TRBV11-1	TRBJ2-1	TRBD1	few	TGTGCCAGCAGCCTACAGGGGTCGAGCTCCTACAATGAGCAGTTCTTC	CASSLQGSSSYNEQFF
TRBV4-3	TRBJ2-7	TRBD1	large	TGCGCCAGCAGCCAAGACTGGACAGGGGGGTACGAGCAGTACTTC	CASSQDWTGGYEQYF
TRBV6-5	TRBJ1-2	NA	many	TGTGCCAGCACCAGGTGGATGGGAGATGGCTACACCTTC	CASTRWMGDGYTF
TRBV5-6	TRBJ2-7	TRBD1	NA	TGTGCCAGCAGCTCCCTCTCTTTAAAGACAGGGGATTCCTACGAGCAGTACTTC	CASSSLSLKTGDSYEQYF
TRBV10-3	TRBJ1-6	NA	many	TGTGCCATCAGTGGGACAGACAATAATTCACCCCTCCACTTT	CAISGTDNNSPLHF
TRBV5-4	TRBJ2-7	NA	many	TGTGCCAGCAGCTTCAGGTTCGGGGAGCCCACCCACGAGCAGTACTTC	CASSFRFGEPTHEQYF
TRBV4-2	TRBJ2-2	NA	many	TGTGCCAGCAGCCATGACTGGATGAACACCGGGGAGCTGTTTTTT	CASSHDWMNTGELFF
TRBV5-1	TRBJ2-3	NA	many	TGCGCCAGCAGGAGCACAGATACGCAGTATTTT	CASRSTDTQYF
TRBV12-3/TRBV12-4	TRBJ1-2	NA	few	TGTGCCAGCAGTTTACCAGGGGTTGGCTACACCTTC	CASSLPGVGYTF
TRBV3-1	TRBJ2-7	NA	many	TGTGCCAGCAGCCAGCAGACAGGGACTAAGCAGTACTTC	CASSQQTGTKQYF
TRBV30	TRBJ2-3	TRBD1	many	TGTGCCTGGGGTAATACAGGGGCTAGCACAGATACGCAGTATTTT	CAWGNTGASTDTQYF
TRBV7-8	TRBJ2-2	NA	many	TGTGCCAGCACCGAGGCCCAGCTAAGGGCCGGGGAGCTGTTTTTT	CASTEAQLRAGELFF
TRBV7-3	TRBJ2-3	TRBD2	NA	TGTGCCAGTAAAAAAACTAGCGGGGAGGATACGCAGTATTTT	CASKKTSGEDTQYF
TRBV4-3	TRBJ1-5	NA	many	TGCGCCAGCAGCCAAGATGGGGGGCTCAATCAGCCCCAGCATTTT	CASSQDGGLNQPQHF
TRBV7-2	TRBJ2-5	NA	NA	TGTGCCAGCAGCTCCCAAGGACTGAGCCAAGAGACCCAGTACTTC	CASSSQGLSQETQYF
TRBV11-2	TRBJ2-5	TRBD1	many	TGTGCCAGCAGCGCCACACAGGGGGCAAGGGAGACCCAGTACTTC	CASSATQGARETQYF
TRBV12-3/TRBV12-4	TRBJ2-2	NA	many	TGTGCCAGCACCAACCCCGGGGAGCTGTTTTTT	CASTNPGELFF
TRBV6-6	TRBJ2-1	TRBD1	many	TGTGCCAGCAGGGGGGAACGGGACAGGGCGAGCAATGAGCAGTTCTTC	CASRGERDRASNEQFF
TRBV19	TRBJ2-1	TRBD1	many	TGTGCCAGTACCGACCAGGGGGTAAGGGAGCAGTTCTTC	CASTDQGVREQFF
TRBV2	TRBJ2-5	NA	medium-sized	TGTGCCAGCAGTGGGATGACGAGACAAGAGACCCAGTACTTC	CASSGMTRQETQYF
TRBV20-1	TRBJ2-7	NA	few	TGCAGTGCTAGAGATAGTGGGTTGTCGTACGAGCAGTACTTC	CSARDSGLSYEQYF
TRBV18	TRBJ2-3	NA	NA	TGTGCCAGCTCACCCTCCACAGATACGCAGTATTTT	CASSPSTDTQYF
TRBV20-1	TRBJ1-5	NA	many	TGCAGTGTTTTACCCCAGGGAAATCAGCCCCAGCATTTT	CSVLPQGNQPQHF
TRBV6-4	TRBJ2-3	TRBD2	many	TGTGCCAGCAGTCCTCTAGCGGGAGGCGCAGATACGCAGTATTTT	CASSPLAGGADTQYF
TRBV2	TRBJ2-3	TRBD1	NA	TGTGCCAGCAGCCGGGACAGGGGTTCCCGCACAGATACGCAGTATTTT	CASSRDRGSRTDTQYF